This T cell receptor (beta chain) was identified during a study of CD4 T cells in relation to SARS-CoV-2 and coronaviruses. The CDR3 has 15 amino acids. V lost 8 bases and J 0 bases, leaving 15 bases between the germline ends. Per germline, CDR1 SNHLY and CDR2 FYNNEI. This clone was observed a handful of times. Its specificity is not known. CEF-cultured naive and memory CD4+ T cell DNA got survey-level sequencing. The protocol was immunoSEQ multiplex PCR, while the TCRdb copy is restricted to in-frame clones and leaves out a portion. Of about 35,000 clones detected, 65% to 80% appear once; the ten largest clones hold roughly 22%. Study results and limitations: According to naive versus memory sequencing, detected responses are memory recall, not newly primed.

The source material was memory CD4+ T cells from PBMCs, cultured in vitro. The chain carries TRBV2 and TRBJ2-3; maybe TRBD2 (6 bases). The receptor's source is an adult with COVID-19. CDR3 DNA sequence: TGTGCCAGCGCCAGGGACTCTACTAGCACAGATACGCAGTATTTT. This translates into CASARDSTSTDTQYF.